This T cell receptor (beta chain) was captured in a study of control samples from healthy donors and cancer patients. V was clipped by 3 bases and J by 8 bases; unmatched bases: 13. Looked up from germline, CDR1 is MGHRA and CDR2 is YSYEKL. The CDR3 sequence is 17 residues long. This clone was counted a single time. The repertoire was sequenced with immunoSEQ multiplex PCR; TCRdb's copy has only in-frame clones and lacks some. The top ten clones hold around 2.8% of a sample with some 74,000 clones, about 94% of them seen once. This rearrangement joins TRBV4-1 to TRBJ2-1; 10 nucleotides align to TRBD2. Sequenced material: blood. The clonotype comes from a woman in her thirties in good health. The CDR3: CASSQADSSGGADEQFF. The CDR3 DNA reads as TGCGCCAGCAGCCAGGCTGATTCTAGCGGGGGAGCGGATGAGCAGTTCTTC.